This is a list of T cell receptor beta chains from one sample in a study of CD8 T cells in ankylosing spondylitis. One entry per CDR3 protein, called by TCRdb with MiXCR from the 5' RACE reads. This sample has about 160,000 distinct CDR3 sequences, with 9.8% found just once. The sequenced material came from blood, either unsorted or a sorted T cell fraction (not recorded which). The source of these receptors is a female donor with ankylosing spondylitis or in good health (not recorded which). Each CDR3 is given with its conserved first and last residue.

V gene	CDR3 protein
TRBV19	CASRPGTGSYEQYF
TRBV21-1	CASSLRQGGEQYF
TRBV9	CASSGGATYEQYF
TRBV7-9	CASSLDDRGFMNTEAFF
TRBV11-2	CASSAEGGGTGQFF
TRBV6-1	CASRLANTGELFF
TRBV3-1	CASSPYSGRGYNEQFF
TRBV12-5	CASGLPTGGTGELFF
TRBV7-8	CASSLALPDQYF
TRBV7-2	CASSLIEGGWETQYF
TRBV7-2	CASSLGVRGSPLHF
TRBV6-5	CASSYYGKARANEKLFF
TRBV5-1	CASSLPGERVTYEQYF
TRBV10-3	CAISESMGGYEQYF
TRBV4-3	CASSRIKGAYEQYF
TRBV2	CASSEDAGANVLTF
TRBV20-1	CSARDFGGGSYEQYF
TRBV7-6	CASSHPSGADTQYF
TRBV27	CASSLLLAGTGELFF
TRBV9	CASSAGGGTEQFF
TRBV30	CAWSPGLNTEAFF
TRBV7-2	CASSLERLTGGTQYF
TRBV6-2/TRBV6-3	CASSYSNVRTNTGELFF
TRBV5-1	CASSLVRNEQFF
TRBV3-1	CASSRGSSGAQETQYF
TRBV9	CASSVRPRTGVNTGELFF
TRBV5-1	CASRRTHEQFF
TRBV29-1	CSVGGGGDEQYF
TRBV6-1	CASSEGQAAYNEQFF
TRBV27	CASSLTRHSSSYEQYF
TRBV9	CASSVNDNEQFF
TRBV7-2	CASSLGPGPHQPQHF
TRBV20-1	CSARAHLGTANSYEQYF
TRBV9	CASSVGRFTDTQYF
TRBV10-3	CAVLGGNNEQFF
TRBV12-3/TRBV12-4	CASSWTGPTDTQYF
TRBV19	CASSTPRPGRTDTQYF
TRBV4-1	CASSQTTGGYGYTF
TRBV9	CASSDRGNNEQFF
TRBV19	CASSHGGASNEQFF
TRBV7-9	CASGFSGGEQYF
TRBV20-1	CSAREWRKETQYF
TRBV20-1	CSAPWGLTSEVGGASTDTQYF
TRBV12-3/TRBV12-4	CASSHGETQYF
TRBV19	CASYALQYF
TRBV29-1	CSVEGDPYEQYF
TRBV5-6	CASSLTGLLDNEQFF
TRBV30	CAWSAGTSSYEQYF
TRBV28	CASSFGGIYGYTF
TRBV15	CATSREGLINNEQFF
TRBV20-1	CSATPTGTNTGELFF
TRBV12-3/TRBV12-4	CASSSPGQGRTEAFF